The sequence of this T cell receptor beta chain was determined in a study of identical twins (dated by TCRdb to the mid-2010s). Study-level background: The study deep-sequenced TCR alpha and beta repertoires from monozygotic twins, unrelated adults of various ages and cord blood to test whether fetal clonotypes persist. Replicate twin experiments were performed at different times using different library preparation protocols to rule out contamination.

Library construction relied on 5' RACE. TCRdb records Illumina HiSeq 2000 as the sequencer. A universal primer binding site was added through template switching, and the final cDNA carried a unique molecular identifier so that TCR cDNA molecules could be counted accurately. First-strand cDNA for TCR alpha and beta chains was synthesized from specific primers in the conserved constant-segment region. To control for contamination, each cDNA library was double barcoded with a SMART-Mk sample barcode plus Illumina barcodes. TruSeq adapter sequences and Illumina sample barcodes were added in two successive PCR steps. TCR alpha and beta cDNA libraries were sequenced on the Illumina HiSeq platform with custom primers. On the authors' methods: MiGEC processed the raw reads to extract unique molecular identifiers, while MiXCR was used to determine the CDR3 positions. Recombination models were inferred per individual with the repgenHMM and IGoR tools using an EM algorithm. The analysis of shared clonotypes was done with the tcR package in R, with sharing normalized by the product of cloneset sizes. To study raw recombination without the effects of thymic and clonal selection, out-of-frame nonproductive sequences were analyzed. TCRdb reanalyzed the raw reads on its own, using fastp at Q25 for trimming and MiXCR for clone calling, and kept in-frame beta chains. Rows with a matching CDR3 protein are joined into one entry that keeps the most common DNA and genes. These V and J calls are TCRdb output, not the study's own analysis. The table for this sample lists a few hundred thousand distinct CDR3 sequences; about 10% of them were counted only once. The ten most abundant clones make up about 9% of the sample.

What the research found in general, with its limitations: Zero-insertion analyses could be partly confounded by invariant T cells such as MAIT and iNKT, though diverse VJ usage argued against such confounding for most clonotypes. Recombination models systematically underestimated out-of-frame TCR alpha sharing in monozygotic twins but agreed with sharing between unrelated individuals. Compared with coincidental sharing between unrelated individuals, an excess of low generation-probability sequences was observed among out-of-frame TCR alpha sequences shared between twins. Conclusions relied on cross-sectional statistical analysis, since the same donors could not be followed over many years. Fewer insertions were carried by abundant cord blood beta clonotypes; a weaker similar trend was observed in young adult naive repertoires, while no such trend was observed in memory repertoires. In beta out-of-frame sequences, excess twin sharing was weaker, because having fewer shared sequences lowered the signal-to-noise ratio.

All donors were healthy Caucasians. Using Miltenyi CD45RO+ enrichment and human naive T-cell isolation kits, memory (CD45RO+) and naive T cells were isolated from PBMC. According to the germline V gene (reference sequence), CDR1 reads SGHKS and CDR2 reads YYEKEE. Including cysteine and phenylalanine, the CDR3 has 15 amino acids. The kept DNA is CDR3 alone, 45 bases in frame from the first base. Trimming at the junction amounts to 0 bases on V and 2 bases on J, and the germline ends lie 12 bases apart. Details on this clonotype: The target of this receptor is not known. No qualities accompany the bases; no much larger clone lies one base away.

The sequence was obtained from a man over 45 in good health. Specimen: memory T cells sorted from blood. Taken with the paper, the label for cell subset or site translates to: CD45RO+ enriched T cells. The rearrangement combines TRBV5-5 with TRBJ2-7; the D gene is possibly TRBD1 or TRBD2, each agreeing over 5 bases. The CDR3 has the sequence CASSLARGVAYEQYF. The DNA sequence is as follows: TGTGCCAGCAGCTTGGCCCGAGGGGTCGCCTACGAGCAGTACTTC.